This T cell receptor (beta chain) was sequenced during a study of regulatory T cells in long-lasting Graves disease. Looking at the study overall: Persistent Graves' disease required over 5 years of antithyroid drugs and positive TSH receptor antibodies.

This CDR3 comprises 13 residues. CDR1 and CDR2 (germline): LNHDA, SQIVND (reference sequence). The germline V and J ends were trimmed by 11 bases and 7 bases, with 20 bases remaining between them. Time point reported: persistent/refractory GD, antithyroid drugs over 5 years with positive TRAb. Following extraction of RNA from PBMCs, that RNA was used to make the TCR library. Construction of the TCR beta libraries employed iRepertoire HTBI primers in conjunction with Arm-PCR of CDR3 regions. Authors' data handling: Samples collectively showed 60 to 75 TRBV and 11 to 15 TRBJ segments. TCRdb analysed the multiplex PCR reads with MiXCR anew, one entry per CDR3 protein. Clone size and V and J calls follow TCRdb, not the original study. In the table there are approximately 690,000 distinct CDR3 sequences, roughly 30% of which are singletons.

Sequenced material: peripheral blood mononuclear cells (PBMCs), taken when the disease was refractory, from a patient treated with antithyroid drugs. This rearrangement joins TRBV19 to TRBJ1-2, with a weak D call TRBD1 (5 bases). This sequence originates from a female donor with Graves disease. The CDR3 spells CASKGSRASGYTF. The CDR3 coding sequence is TGTGCCTCCAAAGGATCCAGGGCTAGTGGCTACACCTTC.